The TCR beta chain described here comes from a study of shared clonotypes between healthy human individuals. Whole-study context: A donor's plate count was three for CD4 naive and three for CD4 memory; CD8 naive had two and CD8 memory one. The study, taken as a whole, reports: Sharing of clonotypes among donors was expected to vary with sequencing depth.

In its sample, this clone was seen once. Antigen specificity is unknown. After removal of 3 bases from V and 7 bases from J, the junction contained 3 bases not matched to a gene. CDR1 is SNHLY and CDR2 is FYNNEI in the germline V gene. This CDR3 region has 14 residues. Profiled with immunoSEQ multiplex PCR; TCRdb holds only in-frame clones, not every one. The repertoire holds about 2 million clones, with 85% to 95% as singletons. The naive CD8 fraction comprised CD45RO-negative cells positively selected for CCR7 and excluded terminally differentiated effector memory CD45RA+ cells. Those who donated, Caucasian adults without exception, all lived in Nashville, Tennessee.

The specimen was naive CD8+ T cells sorted from blood. V usage is TRBV2 and J usage is TRBJ2-1; 10 nucleotides match TRBD1. This clonotype originated in a man aged 18 to 35 in good health. CDR3 protein: CASSEGQGLNEQFF. CDR3 bases: TGTGCCAGCAGTGAGGGACAGGGGTTGAATGAGCAGTTCTTC.